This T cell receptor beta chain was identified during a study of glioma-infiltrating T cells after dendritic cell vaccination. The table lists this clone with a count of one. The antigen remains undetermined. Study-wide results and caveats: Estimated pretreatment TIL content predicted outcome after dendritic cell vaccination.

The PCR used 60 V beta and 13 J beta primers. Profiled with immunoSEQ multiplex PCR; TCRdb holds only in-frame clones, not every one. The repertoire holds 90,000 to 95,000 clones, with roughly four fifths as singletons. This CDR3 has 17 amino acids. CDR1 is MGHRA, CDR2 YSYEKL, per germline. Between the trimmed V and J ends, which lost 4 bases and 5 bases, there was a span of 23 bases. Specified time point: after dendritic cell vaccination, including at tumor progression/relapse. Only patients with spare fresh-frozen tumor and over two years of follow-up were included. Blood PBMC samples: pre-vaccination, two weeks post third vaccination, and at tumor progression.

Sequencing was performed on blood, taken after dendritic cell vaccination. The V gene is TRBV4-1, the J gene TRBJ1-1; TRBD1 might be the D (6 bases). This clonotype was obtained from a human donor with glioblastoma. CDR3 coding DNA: TGCGCCAGCAGCCTCCTAACGAGGGGCAGGGGAAGGACTGAAGCTTTCTTT. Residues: CASSLLTRGRGRTEAFF.